This T cell receptor (beta chain) was recovered during a study of control samples from healthy donors and cancer patients (dated by TCRdb to 2019 to 2021). This clone was recorded only once. Its antigen remains undetermined. Per-nucleotide qualities are absent, and no much larger clonotype sits a single base away. The receptor library was made with the immunoSEQ multiplex PCR assay. The clones in this table, taken by TCRdb from immuneACCESS, are in-frame only. Not every clone is retained; where verified, under half of the shortfall comes from an unresolved V gene, and the cause of the rest is unknown. Recorded for this sample are over 100,000 clones; more than 85% of them occurred a single time. The top ten constitute 15% to 20% of the sample. The sequence was collected from a woman between 50 and 59 years old in good health. Sequenced material: blood.

The CDR3 protein is CASSATGRKLALYGYTF. DNA sequence: TGTGCCAGCAGTGCCACAGGACGGAAACTAGCCCTCTATGGCTACACCTTC. In this chain, TRBV6-1 is recombined with TRBJ1-2; possibly the D gene is TRBD1, per 5 matching bases. The germline V gene encodes CDR1 MNHNS and CDR2 SASEGT. The CDR3 has 17 amino acids, counting the end cysteine and phenylalanine. Only CDR3 DNA remains: 51 bases, in frame from the first base. V is shortened by 4 bases, J by 4 bases, and the region joining them spans 22 bases.